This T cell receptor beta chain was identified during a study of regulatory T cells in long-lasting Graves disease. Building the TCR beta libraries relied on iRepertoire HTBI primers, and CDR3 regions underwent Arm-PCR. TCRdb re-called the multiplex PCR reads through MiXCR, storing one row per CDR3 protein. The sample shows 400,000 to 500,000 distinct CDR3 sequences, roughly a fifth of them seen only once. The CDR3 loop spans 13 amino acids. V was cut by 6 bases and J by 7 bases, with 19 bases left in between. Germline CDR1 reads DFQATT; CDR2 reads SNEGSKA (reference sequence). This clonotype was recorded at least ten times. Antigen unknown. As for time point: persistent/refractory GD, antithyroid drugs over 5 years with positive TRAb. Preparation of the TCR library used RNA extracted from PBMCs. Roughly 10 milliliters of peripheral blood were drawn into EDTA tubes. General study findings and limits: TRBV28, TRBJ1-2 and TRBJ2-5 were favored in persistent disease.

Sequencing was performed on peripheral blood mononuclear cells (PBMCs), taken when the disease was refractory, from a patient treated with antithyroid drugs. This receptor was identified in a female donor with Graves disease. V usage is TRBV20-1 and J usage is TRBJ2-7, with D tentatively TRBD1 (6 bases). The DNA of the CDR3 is TGCAGTGCCTCCTACGAGGCCCAGGGGGAGCAGTACTTC. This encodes CSASYEAQGEQYF.